The rows below give T cell receptor beta chains drawn from one sample of a study of T-cell reconstitution after alpha-beta-depleted transplantation in children. Via MiXCR, TCRdb re-called the PCR reads, giving one row per CDR3 protein. The top ten hold under 5% of the sample, which has about 200,000 distinct CDR3 sequences, 5.5% to 7% seen once. Specimen: PBMCs, collected before TCRalphabeta/CD19-depleted stem cell transplant. Source of these receptors: a girl under three years old with combined immunodeficiency, due to receive a stem cell transplant. CDR3s include the opening cysteine and the closing phenylalanine or tryptophan. D genes are given only for firm matches. A row's size may be missing; if present it is once, few, many or a size class.

abundance | d_gene | j_gene | v_gene | CDR3nt | CDR3aa
many | - | TRBJ2-7 | TRBV5-1 | TGCGCCAGCGGTTGGGGGTCCTCCTACGAGCAGTACTTC | CASGWGSSYEQYF
few | - | TRBJ1-2 | TRBV7-2 | TGTGCCAGCAGCGCAGGGGAGGGATCGTGGCATGGCTACACCTTC | CASSAGEGSWHGYTF
many | TRBD1 | TRBJ1-1 | TRBV28 | TGTGCCAGCAGCCCGACAGGGGCGCTCCCCGGCCCCATTGAAGCTTTCTTT | CASSPTGALPGPIEAFF
few | - | TRBJ2-1 | TRBV4-3 | TGCGCCAGCAGCCAAGACTCGGGGGGCCACAGTGAGCAGTTCTTC | CASSQDSGGHSEQFF
many | - | TRBJ1-1 | TRBV7-8 | TGTGCCAGCAGCTTAGATATAGGGATGAACACTGAAGCTTTCTTT | CASSLDIGMNTEAFF
many | - | TRBJ2-2 | TRBV24-1 | TGTGCCACCAGTGATTTGGTAGGGGCGAACACCGGGGAGCTGTTTTTT | CATSDLVGANTGELFF
few | - | TRBJ1-4 | TRBV10-3 | TGTGCCATCAGTGACTCCTACAGGGAAACTAATGAAAAACTGTTTTTT | CAISDSYRETNEKLFF
many | - | TRBJ2-3 | TRBV28 | TGTGCCAGCAGTTTCTCAAGGGCAGAGCGCGGGTATACGCAGTATTTT | CASSFSRAERGYTQYF
many | - | TRBJ2-1 | TRBV29-1 | TGCAGCGTAATAGGGGGGGCCCATTACAATGAGCAGTTCTTC | CSVIGGAHYNEQFF
many | - | TRBJ2-1 | TRBV28 | TGTGCCAGCAGTATCGTCGGAGACATTTACAATGAGCAGTTCTTC | CASSIVGDIYNEQFF
- | TRBD1 | TRBJ1-5 | TRBV20-1 | TGCAGTGCTAGCCACCCAGGGACAGGTCATAGCAATCAGCCCCAGCATTTT | CSASHPGTGHSNQPQHF
many | TRBD1 | TRBJ2-1 | TRBV27 | TGTGCCAGCAGCGAGGGGACAGAAGAGTTCTTC | CASSEGTEEFF
many | - | TRBJ2-2 | TRBV5-1 | TGCGCCAGCGGCTTAGGGAACGGGGAGCTGTTTTTT | CASGLGNGELFF
many | - | TRBJ2-1 | TRBV20-1 | TGCAGTGCTGGCTTTTTAGGGGTGAGCTCCTACAATGAGCAGTTCTTC | CSAGFLGVSSYNEQFF
many | TRBD2 | TRBJ2-7 | TRBV7-6 | TGTGCCAGCAGCTTAGGGGCTAGCGGGAAGATCTACGAGCAGTACTTC | CASSLGASGKIYEQYF
many | - | TRBJ2-2 | TRBV27 | TGTGCCAGCAGTTTAGACTACACCGGGGAGCTGTTTTTT | CASSLDYTGELFF